This T cell receptor (beta chain) was documented in a study of shared clonotypes between healthy human individuals. Overall study findings and caveats: Approximately 5% was the fraction of naive CD4 clonotypes found shared across a handful of donors.

The data were produced by immunoSEQ multiplex PCR, yet TCRdb's version contains in-frame clones alone and is incomplete. Found here are about 1,800,000 clones, about 95% of them singletons; the top ten hold around 1.2%. Trimming took 1 base from V and 6 from J, leaving 11 bases between them. This CDR3 region has 14 residues. Germline values: CDR1 SEHNR, CDR2 FQNEAQ (reference sequence). Positive CCR7 selection of CD45RO-negative cells yielded the naive CD8 cells, and terminally differentiated effector memory CD45RA+ cells were excluded. The healthy adult donors were HIV-negative and reported no recent acute infections or vaccinations. As concerns this clone: Its specificity is not known. Different DNA sequences within this sample yield the same CDR3.

Sequencing was performed on naive CD8+ T cells sorted from blood. The chain is built from TRBV7-9 and TRBJ2-3; D perhaps matches TRBD2 (6 bases). The TCR was taken from a man between 18 and 29 years old in good health. The chain's CDR3 is CASSLVTGEDTQYF. The CDR3 DNA follows: TGTGCCAGCAGCTTAGTAACGGGGGAGGATACGCAGTATTTT.